This TCR beta chain appears in the sequencing data of a study of OX40 agonist ivuxolimab in advanced cancers. Study background: The study gave patients intravenous ivuxolimab at 0.01 to 10 mg/kg every 2 weeks. Study-wide results and caveats: Nonresponders included some who also had low normalized T-cell clonal expansion.

For this clone: What it binds is unknown.

Some clones are missing from TCRdb's copy, which holds only in-frame ones; the method was immunoSEQ multiplex PCR. The repertoire includes more than 50,000 clones, about 85% of them detected once, and under 5% sits in the top ten. The trim removed 2 bases at V and 5 bases at J, leaving 21 bases unmatched. The CDR3 is made up of 19 amino acids. The chain combines TRBV23-1 with TRBJ2-7; 7 bases agree with TRBD1. TRBV23-1 is an ORF for which the function is uncertain. This TCR derives from an adult with an advanced solid tumor such as melanoma, head and neck, liver or kidney cancer. Sequences were derived from CD4+ or CD8+ T cells sorted from blood, sampled in a trial of the OX40 agonist ivuxolimab. The CDR3 DNA sequence: TGCGCCAGCAGTCAACCAAAAAGAATGGCAGGGACAGCCCCCCACGAGCAGTACTTC. It translates to CASSQPKRMAGTAPHEQYF.